This is a list of T cell receptor beta chains from one sample in a study of CD8+ T cells in alopecia areata. This table comes from immunoSEQ multiplex PCR, and its TCRdb copy is limited to in-frame clones, with some not included. The sample includes about 200,000 clones, less than 70% of them seen just once. The material was CD4+ T cells sorted from blood, obtained between weeks 47 and 50, from a patient treated with tofacitinib. The receptors come from a human donor with alopecia areata. Both conserved end residues are part of each CDR3. The order of the fields is clone size, D gene, J gene, V gene, CDR3 DNA, CDR3 protein. D genes are given only for firm matches. The size of a clone is reported for some rows only, either as once, few or many, or as a class for expanded clones.

. . TRBJ2-6 TRBV29-1 TGCAGCGTTCTGGGACGGAGCTCTGGGGCCAACGTCCTGACTTTC CSVLGRSSGANVLTF
. . TRBJ1-6 TRBV27 TGTGCCAGCAGTTTACTGACTATTGAATCACCCCTCCACTTT CASSLLTIESPLHF
few . TRBJ1-2 TRBV5-1 TGCGCCAGCAGCCCCGGACAGACTGATGGCTACACCTTC CASSPGQTDGYTF
. TRBD1 TRBJ2-3 TRBV2 TGTGCCAGCAGTGAAGGTGGCAGGGGGCTACCCCTCACTGATACGCAGTATTTT CASSEGGRGLPLTDTQYF
few TRBD1 TRBJ1-1 TRBV15 TGTGCCACCAGCAGCGGGACAGCGGGAACTGAAGCTTTCTTT CATSSGTAGTEAFF
few . TRBJ1-4 TRBV7-2 TGTGCCAGCAGCTTAGAGGGAGGCAGGGGTCTGTTTTTT CASSLEGGRGLFF
few . TRBJ2-7 TRBV6-6 TGTGCCAGTGCCCTTACCTACGAGCAGTACTTC CASALTYEQYF
. . TRBJ2-3 TRBV30 TGTGCCTGGACTGGGGCTCGCACAGATACGCAGTATTTT CAWTGARTDTQYF
. TRBD1 TRBJ2-5 TRBV15 TGTGCCACCAGCATTTTAGGACAGGGGGCGGAGACCCAGTACTTC CATSILGQGAETQYF
few . TRBJ1-1 TRBV2 TGTGCCAGCAGTGACGTGAACACTGAAGCTTTCTTT CASSDVNTEAFF
. . TRBJ2-7 TRBV9 TGTGCCAGCAGCGTAGGCGTCTCAAGCTCCTACGAGCAGTACTTC CASSVGVSSSYEQYF
. TRBD1 TRBJ1-2 TRBV9 TGTGCCAGCAGCGGACCTGGGGGGACAGGAACGTCTGGCTACACCTTC CASSGPGGTGTSGYTF
. . TRBJ2-2 TRBV4-3 TGCGCCAGCAGCCAAGATAGGCCGTCCGGGGAGCTGTTTTTT CASSQDRPSGELFF
. . TRBJ1-5 TRBV4-2 TGTGCCAGCAGCCAAGTTGCAACAGAAAGCAATCAGCCCCAGCATTTT CASSQVATESNQPQHF
once TRBD1 TRBJ1-2 TRBV6-1 TGTGCCAGCAGTGCGAGTCCGGGACAGCCTAACTATGGCTACACCTTC CASSASPGQPNYGYTF
. . TRBJ2-5 TRBV10-3 TGTGCCATCAGTGTGCTGGGGGAGACCCAGTACTTC CAISVLGETQYF
. . TRBJ1-6 TRBV9 TGTGCCAGCAGCGTAGCCGGAGTCAAGGAATCACCCCTCCACTTT CASSVAGVKESPLHF
. TRBD2 TRBJ2-1 TRBV5-1 TGCGCCAGCAGCTTCCCTGCGGGGGGGCGCGATGAGCAGTTCTTC CASSFPAGGRDEQFF
. . TRBJ2-7 TRBV13 TGTGCCAGCAGCTATCTCCCATCCCGGACACATAAGTCCTACGAGCAGTACTTC CASSYLPSRTHKSYEQYF
. . TRBJ1-5 TRBV30 TGTGCCTGGAGTGGGGGGGCTAATCAGCCCCAGCATTTT CAWSGGANQPQHF
. . TRBJ1-2 TRBV29-1 TGCAGCGTTGACGCCCCCGTTAAGACAGGATTGAAAAACTATGGCTACACCTTC CSVDAPVKTGLKNYGYTF
. . TRBJ2-2 TRBV5-1 TGCGCCAGCAGCTTGGCCCCGCCGATTACGAACACCGGGGAGCTGTTTTTT CASSLAPPITNTGELFF
few . TRBJ2-3 TRBV5-8 TGTGCCAGCAGCTTGGAGAGGGACACAGATACGCAGTATTTT CASSLERDTDTQYF
. . TRBJ1-1 TRBV29-1 TGCAGCGTTCTATCGGGACTGAGAATTGGGACTGAAGCTTTCTTT CSVLSGLRIGTEAFF
. . TRBJ1-1 TRBV29-1 TGCAGCGTTTCCCTAGGGGGAATAAACACTGAAGCTTTCTTT CSVSLGGINTEAFF
. . TRBJ2-3 TRBV5-1 TGCGCCAGCAACCAGATAAGCACAGATACGCAGTATTTT CASNQISTDTQYF
once . TRBJ2-5 TRBV2 TGTGCCAGCAGTCCGGGACAAGAGACCCAGTACTTC CASSPGQETQYF
once TRBD2 TRBJ2-3 TRBV7-2 TGTGCCAGCAGCTTGGCGACTAGCGGGGGGGCCGGGCAGTATTTT CASSLATSGGAGQYF
. . TRBJ2-7 TRBV29-1 TGCAGCGTTGTTGGGAACATCGCGTCCTACGAGCAGTACTTC CSVVGNIASYEQYF
. . TRBJ1-2 TRBV27 TGTGCCAGCAGTACCCGACAAAACTATGGCTACACCTTC CASSTRQNYGYTF
few . TRBJ1-6 TRBV4-1 TGCGCCAGCAGCCAAGAGGGGAGCTCCTATAATTCACCCCTCCACTTT CASSQEGSSYNSPLHF
few . TRBJ1-2 TRBV29-1 TGCAGCGTTTTGTGGGATGCCCCCTATGGCTACACCTTC CSVLWDAPYGYTF
few TRBD2 TRBJ2-3 TRBV11-3 TGTGCCAGCAGCTTAGGTCGGGCTAGCGGGGGTTCCGATACGCAGTATTTT CASSLGRASGGSDTQYF
few TRBD1 TRBJ1-2 TRBV30 TGTGCCTGGAGTGTCGCAGGGGGTGATAACTATGGCTACACCTTC CAWSVAGGDNYGYTF
. . TRBJ2-5 TRBV4-3 TGCGCCAGCAGCCAAGCCGGTGCAGGGGTTACAGAGACCCAGTACTTC CASSQAGAGVTETQYF
. . TRBJ2-6 TRBV5-1 TGCGCCAGCAGCCCGTCCCAGATTCAGGTAGCCAACGTCCTGACTTTC CASSPSQIQVANVLTF
. . TRBJ1-1 TRBV11-3 TGTGCCAGCAGCTTAGAGGAGGGGACCAAGACCACTGAAGCTTTCTTT CASSLEEGTKTTEAFF
. TRBD1 TRBJ1-5 TRBV4-1 TGCGCCAGCAGCCCAGAGGTGTCAGGGGGCCAGCCCCAGCATTTT CASSPEVSGGQPQHF
. . TRBJ2-1 TRBV30 TGTGCCTGGAATTCGGGGTCCGATGAGCAGTTCTTC CAWNSGSDEQFF
. . TRBJ2-3 TRBV5-6 TGTGCCAGCACCGGGACCCTACTACCAGATACGCAGTATTTT CASTGTLLPDTQYF
. TRBD1 TRBJ1-5 TRBV27 TGTGCCAGCAGTGAACAGGGGGCGCGTGGCAATCAGCCCCAGCATTTT CASSEQGARGNQPQHF
. . TRBJ1-2 TRBV27 TGTGCCAGCAGCTTTTATGCACACCACGGCTACACCTTC CASSFYAHHGYTF
. . TRBJ1-1 TRBV9 TGTGCCAGCAGCGTAGCGCGGTTTGAAGCTTTCTTT CASSVARFEAFF
. . TRBJ1-1 TRBV27 TGTGCCAGCAGCCCCGTCCCGGGACACCCGAACACTGAAGCTTTCTTT CASSPVPGHPNTEAFF